These 23 T cell receptor beta chains share one sample of origin, sequenced in a study of T cells in Graves' hyperthyroidism and ophthalmopathy. TCR beta CDR3 region amplification was performed from RNA transcripts. In the first-round RT-PCR of the TCR CDR3, the HTBI primer set was used. TCRdb called the multiplex PCR reads again in MiXCR, with one record for every CDR3 protein. This repertoire shows some 420,000 distinct CDR3 sequences, 12% to 15% found once; its top ten account for 5.3%. Specimen: blood. The receptors were gathered from a woman aged 18-35 years with Graves' hyperthyroidism.

This sequence joins TRBV7-3 and TRBJ2-3, with D unclear. The CDR3 extends over 13 amino acids. V was pared by 0 bases and J by 3 bases, with 4 bases between. The germline V gene has CDR1 SGHTA and CDR2 FQGTGA. This CDR3 is CASSLTITDTQYF. Here the CDR3 DNA reads TGTGCCAGCAGCTTAACTATAACAGATACGCAGTATTTT.

Ten or more counts support this clonotype. The chain uses TRBV7-2 and TRBJ2-1; TRBD2 agrees at 13 bases. The ends lost 3 bases at V and 8 bases at J; junction bases unmatched: 1. The CDR3 has 14 residues. Germline CDR1 reads SGHTA; CDR2 reads FQGNSA. The CDR3: CASSLTSGRYEQFF. The CDR3 DNA reads as TGTGCCAGCAGCTTGACTAGCGGGAGGTATGAGCAGTTCTTC.

Comment on this clonotype: The CDR3 does not end in the conserved phenylalanine or tryptophan, so this is likely a read error. The chain links TRBV2 to TRBJ2-1; D unresolved. Germline V lookup: CDR1 SNHLY, CDR2 FYNNEI. CDR3 size: 15 residues. Between the trimmed V and J ends, which lost 1 base and 5 bases, there was a span of 12 bases. In nucleotides, the CDR3 is TGTGCCAGCAGTGAAGAGGGCGTGGGGAACAATGAGCAGTTCTAC. Its translation is CASSEEGVGNNEQFY.

The table lists this clonotype with a few counts. The chain couples TRBV20-1 to TRBJ2-2; D perhaps matches TRBD2 (6 bases). Trimming removed 5 bases at V and 2 bases at J, with 12 bases between. The CDR3 covers 14 residues. The V gene's germline CDR1 is DFQATT and CDR2 SNEGSKA (reference sequence). In nucleotides, the CDR3 is TGCAGTGCTGCCAAGACTAGTAACACCGGGGAGCTGTTTTTT. Protein product: CSAAKTSNTGELFF.

This clonotype showed up many times. This CDR3 is CASQGDSNQPQHF. The CDR3 DNA reads TGTGCCAGCCAGGGGGATAGCAATCAGCCCCAGCATTTT. The V gene is TRBV28, the J gene TRBJ1-5; 7 bases match TRBD1. Germline V gives CDR1 MDHEN, CDR2 SYDVKM. The CDR3 is made up of 13 amino acids. After removal of 8 bases from V and 0 bases from J, the junction contained 1 base not matched to a gene.

This clonotype was seen at least ten times. V gene TRBV27 combines with J gene TRBJ2-3, with 8 bases identical to TRBD2. V lost 8 bases, J lost 0 bases, and 10 bases stayed unmatched. CDR1 is MNHEY and CDR2 is SMNVEV in the germline V gene (reference sequence). This CDR3 comprises 16 residues. The CDR3 spells CASALAGRTSTDTQYF. The CDR3, as DNA: TGTGCCAGCGCGCTAGCGGGTCGTACTAGCACAGATACGCAGTATTTT.

This clonotype has a handful of counts. The CDR3 spells CASSMGAVAGELFF. The CDR3 region has the DNA TGTGCCAGTAGTATGGGAGCTGTCGCCGGGGAGCTGTTTTTT. V and J are TRBV19 and TRBJ2-2; D might be TRBD2 (5 bases). The germline CDR1 and CDR2 sequences are LNHDA and SQIVND (reference sequence). The CDR3 consists of 14 residues. V lost 3 bases, J lost 6 bases, and 11 bases lay in between.

This clonotype has a handful of counts. The V and J genes are TRBV19 and TRBJ2-1; 12 bases match TRBD2. Germline values: CDR1 LNHDA, CDR2 SQIVND (reference sequence). The junction had 2 bases not matched to a gene; V was cut back by 1 base and J by 4 bases. The CDR3 runs to 16 residues. The CDR3 sequence is CASSIGLAGVYNEQFF. Here the CDR3 DNA reads TGTGCCAGTAGTATAGGACTAGCGGGAGTTTACAATGAGCAGTTCTTC.

This clonotype was observed at least ten times. The rearrangement uses TRBV20-1 and TRBJ2-1, with TRBD2 identical over 7 bases. CDR3 length: 15 residues. Unmatched junction bases numbered 11, after V lost 0 bases and J lost 9 bases. Germline V gene lookup returns CDR1 DFQATT and CDR2 SNEGSKA (reference sequence). Here the CDR3 reads CSARDGGREAGEQFF. DNA of the CDR3: TGCAGTGCTAGAGATGGGGGGAGGGAGGCAGGTGAGCAGTTCTTC.

This clonotype was seen ten or more times. DNA for the CDR3: TGTGCCAGCAGACCAATAGCGGGAGGGTCCTACAATGAGCAGTTCTTC. It encodes CASRPIAGGSYNEQFF. The V call is TRBV11-2, the J call TRBJ2-1, with 11 bases matching TRBD2. The J segment lost 1 base and the V segment lost 6 bases, leaving 5 bases of the junction unmatched. From germline, CDR1 is SGHAT and CDR2 FQNNGV. The CDR3 runs 16 residues. The whole variable domain, remainder taken from reference TRBV11-2 and TRBJ2-1, is EAGVAQSPRYKIIEKRQSVAFWCNPISGHATLYWYQQILGQGPKLLIQFQNNGVVDDSQLPKDRFSAERLKGVDSTLKIQPAKLEDSAVYLCASRPIAGGSYNEQFFGPGTRLTVL.

Ten or more counts support this clonotype. CDR3 bases: TGCAGTGCTAGAGATCGTCAGCGGCCTGGAACGACCCAGTACTTC. Protein sequence: CSARDRQRPGTTQYF. The gene calls are TRBV20-1 and TRBJ2-5; a weak D match, TRBD2 (5 bases). The CDR3 consists of 15 residues. V lost 0 bases and J lost 7, with 18 bases in between. From germline, CDR1 is DFQATT and CDR2 SNEGSKA (reference sequence).

This clonotype was counted many times. This chain connects TRBV7-2 to TRBJ2-5; TRBD1 matches at 8 bases. Germline V gives CDR1 SGHTA, CDR2 FQGNSA. The CDR3 covers 13 residues. Trimming removed 6 bases from V and 5 bases from J; junction bases left unmatched: 5. The CDR3 region is CASRPGGGETQYF. Written as DNA, the CDR3 is TGTGCCAGCAGGCCAGGGGGCGGGGAGACCCAGTACTTC.

This clonotype was counted only a few times. The chain couples TRBV6-6 to TRBJ1-3, with 7 bases fitting TRBD1. Germline V gene sequence: CDR1 MNHNY, CDR2 SVGAGI (reference sequence). This CDR3 has 19 amino acids. V dropped 1 base and J dropped 0; count of bases not matched to a gene: 12. The CDR3 DNA is TGTGCCAGCAGTTACTTTGGGACAGTAACTGCCGACTCTGGAAACACCATATATTTT. Residues: CASSYFGTVTADSGNTIYF.

This clonotype was recorded at least ten times. The chain uses TRBV28 and TRBJ2-7, with TRBD1 matching 9 bases. Germline-derived CDR1 and CDR2 are MDHEN and SYDVKM. V lost 6 bases to trimming and J lost 2 bases; unmatched junction nucleotides: 8. CDR3 length equals 15 residues. CDR3 loop: CASRLTGTGTYEQYF. CDR3 nucleotides: TGTGCCAGCAGACTTACCGGGACAGGGACCTACGAGCAGTACTTC.

This clonotype was counted many times. CDR3 amino acids: CASSPRSREGDPEAFF. DNA of the CDR3: TGCGCCAGCAGCCCTAGGAGTAGGGAAGGGGATCCTGAAGCTTTCTTT. This chain joins TRBV5-1 and TRBJ1-1; TRBD1 might be the D (5 bases). The CDR3 is made up of 16 amino acids. Trimming removed 4 bases from V and 6 bases from J, with 22 bases in between. Germline assignment: CDR1 SGHRS and CDR2 YFSETQ.

This clonotype has ten or more counts. The chain uses TRBV28 and TRBJ2-5, with TRBD1 matching over 10 bases. V dropped 4 bases and J dropped 13; count of bases not matched to a gene: 9. The CDR3 covers 13 residues. CDR1 and CDR2 from the germline V gene are MDHEN and SYDVKM. CDR3 in amino acids: CASSYRDRGLPYF. The CDR3, as DNA: TGTGCCAGCAGTTACCGGGACAGGGGTTTACCGTACTTC.

Many counts were recorded for this clonotype. The chain couples TRBV28 to TRBJ1-1, with D perhaps matching TRBD1 (6 bases). The CDR3 is 16 amino acids. The V gene's germline CDR1 is MDHEN and CDR2 SYDVKM. V was shortened by 6 bases and J by 4 bases, with 21 bases between the two germline ends. The CDR3 loop is CASRDTTLQGSTEAFF. The DNA of the CDR3 is TGTGCCAGCAGGGATACGACCCTTCAGGGGAGCACTGAAGCTTTCTTT.

This sequence joins TRBV6-8 and TRBJ2-7; D may be TRBD2 (6 bases). Per the germline V gene, CDR1 is MNHGY and CDR2 is SAAAGT. The CDR3 length is 14 residues. V dropped 6 bases and J dropped 2 bases, with 14 bases sitting between them. The CDR3 is CASRPGEIPYEQYF. The CDR3, as DNA: TGTGCCAGCAGACCGGGAGAAATCCCCTACGAGCAGTACTTC.

As concerns this clonotype: This could be a read error, since a much larger clone is one nucleotide away. The V call is TRBV7-9, the J call TRBJ2-5; D is perhaps TRBD1 (6 bases). The tail of the sequence fits TRBJ2-1 better, so the J call may be wrong. This CDR3 is built from 16 residues. Germline CDR1 is SEHNR and CDR2 is FQNEAQ (reference sequence). CDR3 residues: CASSLALRGYGETQFF. The CDR3 coding sequence is TGTGCCAGCAGCTTAGCACTCAGGGGATACGGGGAGACCCAGTTCTTC.

This clonotype has only a few counts. V and J are TRBV29-1 and TRBJ2-1, with 8 bases matching TRBD2. The germline V gene encodes CDR1 SQVTM and CDR2 ANQGSEA. V dropped 6 bases and J dropped 10; count of bases not matched to a gene: 8. The CDR3 is made up of 12 amino acids. Here the CDR3 reads CSVRAGVGEQFF. The CDR3 DNA sequence: TGCAGCGTCCGAGCGGGGGTCGGGGAGCAGTTCTTC.

This clonotype has ten or more counts. The chain uses TRBV12-3 or TRBV12-4 and TRBJ2-3; 7 nucleotides match TRBD2. V trimming: 6 bases; J trimming: 0 bases; junction bases outside the gene matches: 6. The CDR3 consists of 15 residues. CDR3 in DNA: TGTGCCAGCAGCACGCTAGCGGACAGCACAGATACGCAGTATTTT. Encoded protein: CASSTLADSTDTQYF.

This clonotype appeared a few times. The chain combines TRBV10-3 with TRBJ2-1; no reliable D call. This CDR3 has 14 residues. V was clipped by 4 bases and J by 10 bases, with 17 bases between them. Germline lookup yields CDR1 ENHRY and CDR2 SYGVKD. CDR3 amino acids: CAISALKPPKEQFF. In DNA form, the CDR3 reads TGTGCCATCAGTGCGCTAAAACCCCCCAAGGAGCAGTTCTTC.

This clonotype was counted ten times or more. The V call is TRBV2, the J call TRBJ2-2, with D possibly matching TRBD1 (6 bases). This CDR3 spans 13 amino acids. Germline V CDR1 and CDR2: SNHLY, FYNNEI. Trimming removed 6 bases at V and 6 bases at J, with 11 bases between. CDR3 DNA sequence: TGTGCCAGCAGGGAACAGGGATCCGGGGAGCTGTTTTTT. It yields the protein CASREQGSGELFF.